This T cell receptor beta chain was identified during a study of T cell clonality in common variable immunodeficiency. The length of the CDR3 is 14 residues. The germline V and J ends were trimmed by 4 bases and 2 bases, with 9 bases remaining between them. The germline V gene encodes CDR1 MNHEY and CDR2 SVGEGT. The protocol was immunoSEQ multiplex PCR, while the TCRdb copy is restricted to in-frame clones and leaves out a portion. The sample includes 25,000 to 35,000 clones, none of them occurring once. This clone was recorded a few times. Its specificity is unknown. The read gets to within 3 residues of the CDR3 end, and the germline J gene fills in the rest. The same CDR3 is also encoded by other DNA sequences in this sample. Study outcomes and limitations: CVID subjects showed higher TCRbeta clonality than healthy controls. Fewer deletions and N-nucleotide insertions were reportedly seen in common variable immunodeficiency TCR beta sequences. Shared TCRbeta clones were fewer between CVID subjects than controls.

This clonotype originated in a human donor with common variable immunodeficiency. Material for sequencing was peripheral blood mononuclear cells. The chain is built from TRBV6-2 or TRBV6-3 and TRBJ2-1, with unresolved D. The CDR3 region is CASSSSSPYNEQFF. Incomplete CDR3 DNA: TGTGCCAGCAGTTCCTCCTCCCCCTACAATGAG.